This T cell receptor (beta chain) is drawn from a study of T cells after yellow fever vaccination. TCRdb analysed the 5' RACE reads with MiXCR anew, one entry per CDR3 protein. Altogether some 260,000 distinct CDR3 sequences are present, roughly 5% being singletons, with the ten largest covering roughly 3%. This clonotype was picked up a small number of times. Trimming removed 2 bases at V and 2 bases at J, with 19 bases between. The CDR3 has 17 residues. Germline V gives CDR1 SGHAT, CDR2 FQNNGV. The starting material was CD4+ T cells sorted from PBMCs, obtained on the day of the yellow fever booster vaccination. The source of this sequence is a man younger than 35 who received the YFV17D yellow fever vaccine. The chain combines TRBV11-2 with TRBJ2-7, with D possibly TRBD1 on 8 matching bases. The CDR3: CASSLKWGGQATYEQYF. The CDR3 DNA follows: TGTGCCAGCAGCTTAAAATGGGGGGGACAGGCGACCTACGAGCAGTACTTC.